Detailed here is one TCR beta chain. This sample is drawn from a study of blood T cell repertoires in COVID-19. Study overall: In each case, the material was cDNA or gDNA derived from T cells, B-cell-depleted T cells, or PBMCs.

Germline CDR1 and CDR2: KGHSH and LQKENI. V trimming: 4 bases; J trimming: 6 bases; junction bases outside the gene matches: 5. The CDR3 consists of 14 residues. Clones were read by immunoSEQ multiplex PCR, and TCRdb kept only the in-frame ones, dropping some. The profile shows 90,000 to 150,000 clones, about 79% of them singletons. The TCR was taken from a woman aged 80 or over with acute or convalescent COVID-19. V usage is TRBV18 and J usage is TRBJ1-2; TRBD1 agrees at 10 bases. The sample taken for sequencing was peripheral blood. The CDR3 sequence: CASSRVGQGDGYTF. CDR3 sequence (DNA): TGTGCCAGCTCACGAGTCGGACAGGGGGATGGCTACACCTTC.